This T cell receptor (beta chain) originates from a study of blood T cell repertoires in COVID-19. Original methodology: Amplification with reference gene primers provided the estimates of nucleated cell counts. TCRdb's table, derived via immunoSEQ multiplex PCR, lists solely in-frame clones and lacks some. The V and J calls and clone size were taken over from that table, and D and trimming were inferred from the DNA. Among about 38,000 clones listed, approximately 88% were seen once. The CDR3 totals 15 residues. The J segment lost 8 bases and the V segment lost 5 bases, leaving 7 bases of the junction unmatched. Germline V gene sequence: CDR1 SGHDN, CDR2 FVKESK.

The source is a human donor in a cohort sampled during active COVID-19. Sequencing was carried out using peripheral blood. V and J are TRBV14 and TRBJ1-6; the match to TRBD1 covers 9 bases. CDR3 coding DNA: TGTGCCAGCAGCTCGGGACAGGGCCCCTATTCACCCCTCCACTTT. Its translation: CASSSGQGPYSPLHF.